These 22 T cell receptor beta chains were sequenced from one sample in a study of CD4 T cells in relation to SARS-CoV-2 and coronaviruses (dated by TCRdb to the early 2020s). CD4+ T cells from unexposed donors were collected before the COVID-19 pandemic (2011-2018). The EasySep CD4+ T cell isolation kit was used to isolate CD4+ T cells once the cultures had run for roughly 11 days. These TCRs are of unknown antigen specificity. Library prep was done by the immunoSEQ multiplex PCR assay. TCRdb retrieved this table from immuneACCESS and kept in-frame rearrangements only. Not all clones are present; in checked studies, unresolved V genes account for under half, and no reason is known for the remainder. The sample data list roughly 21,000 clones, and 76% of these were observed just once. The top ten clones comprise roughly 15% of the sample. The specimen sequenced was CD4+ T cells from PBMCs, cultured in vitro. The receptors shown here come from a human donor in good health.

The chain employs TRBV5-4 and TRBJ2-7; D is unclear. V shed 3 bases and J shed 6 bases, with 13 bases lying between them. Germline V gives CDR1 SGHNT, CDR2 YYREEE (reference sequence). There are 13 residues in the CDR3. This CDR3 reads CASSSLMSPEQYF. CDR3 in DNA: TGTGCCAGCAGCTCATTGATGAGTCCCGAGCAGTACTTC.

The chain recombines TRBV5-1 with TRBJ2-3, with 12 positions matching TRBD2. The J segment lost 2 bases and the V segment lost 5 bases, leaving 6 bases of the junction unmatched. The CDR3 covers 16 residues. Per the germline V gene, CDR1 is SGHRS and CDR2 is YFSETQ. CDR3 region: CASRPGTSGPTDTQYF. In nucleotides, the CDR3 is TGCGCCAGCAGGCCAGGGACTAGCGGGCCCACAGATACGCAGTATTTT. Filled out from reference TRBV5-1 and TRBJ2-3, the complete variable domain reads KAGVTQTPRYLIKTRGQQVTLSCSPISGHRSVSWYQQTPGQGLQFLFEYFSETQRNKGNFPGRFSGRQFSNSRSEMNVSTLELGDSALYLCASRPGTSGPTDTQYFGPGTRLTVL.

The V and J genes are TRBV6-1 and TRBJ1-5, with a tentative D call TRBD1 (6 bases). Trimming removed 1 base from V and 1 base from J, with 8 bases in between. The V gene's germline CDR1 is MNHNS and CDR2 SASEGT. The CDR3 sequence is 15 residues long. The DNA of the CDR3 is TGTGCCAGCAGTGAAGGGCAGGGGAGCAATCAGCCCCAGCATTTT. Amino acids: CASSEGQGSNQPQHF.

The chain has TRBV11-2 and TRBJ2-5; 7 nucleotides match TRBD1. The J segment lost 5 bases and the V segment lost 5 bases, leaving 11 bases of the junction unmatched. There are 15 residues in the CDR3. Germline CDR1 is SGHAT and CDR2 is FQNNGV. This chain's CDR3 is CASSPRQGGGETQYF. The CDR3 DNA follows: TGTGCCAGCAGCCCGAGACAGGGTGGTGGGGAGACCCAGTACTTC.

V gene TRBV6-2 or TRBV6-3 combines with J gene TRBJ1-3; no reliable D call. Germline CDR1 is MNHEY and CDR2 is SVGEGT. The CDR3 is made up of 15 amino acids. The V and J ends lost 5 bases and 2 bases respectively, with 13 bases between them. CDR3 residues: CASSLSEQPGNTIYF. The CDR3 DNA reads TGTGCCAGCAGTCTATCAGAGCAACCTGGAAACACCATATATTTT.

A few counts support this clone. The gene calls are TRBV5-5 and TRBJ2-1; no clear D gene. The germline CDR1 and CDR2 sequences are SGHKS and YYEKEE (reference sequence). The CDR3 has 16 amino acids. Trimming shortened V by 4 bases and J by 0 bases, and 14 bases separated the two germline ends. CDR3 bases: TGTGCCAGCAGCCAACAGTGGATGCTCTCCTACAATGAGCAGTTCTTC. It yields the protein CASSQQWMLSYNEQFF.

The chain employs TRBV5-1 and TRBJ2-5; D is possibly TRBD2 (5 bases). Per the germline V gene, CDR1 is SGHRS and CDR2 is YFSETQ. There are 14 residues in the CDR3. V was pared by 4 bases and J by 8 bases, with 18 bases between. CDR3 sequence (DNA): TGCGCCAGCAGCCCCCGAGAGGGTCGCTTAACCCAGTACTTC. Encoded protein: CASSPREGRLTQYF.

This clone has just a few counts. This chain uses TRBV6-6 with TRBJ1-3; possibly TRBD1 for D (5 bases). From germline, CDR1 is MNHNY and CDR2 SVGAGI (reference sequence). This CDR3 contains 16 residues. The germline V and J ends were trimmed by 2 bases and 0 bases, with 11 bases remaining between them. The CDR3 bases are TGTGCCAGCAGTTACGGCGGGGACGGCTCTGGAAACACCATATATTTT. Residues: CASSYGGDGSGNTIYF.

The chain employs TRBV6-5 and TRBJ2-7; D unclear. Per germline, CDR1 MNHEY and CDR2 SVGAGI. The CDR3 loop spans 15 amino acids. V was cut by 0 bases and J by 7 bases, with 16 bases left in between. The CDR3 DNA sequence: TGTGCCAGCAGTTACTCGGTACGGACCGACCGAGAGCAGTACTTC. This gives the protein CASSYSVRTDREQYF.

V usage is TRBV30 and J usage is TRBJ2-4, with D unclear. The germline V and J ends were trimmed by 0 bases and 9 bases, with 12 bases remaining between them. The CDR3 has 13 residues. CDR1 GTSNPN and CDR2 SVGIG come from the germline V gene (reference sequence). CDR3 sequence: CAWSVGPPGIQYF. Here the CDR3 DNA reads TGTGCCTGGAGTGTAGGACCTCCTGGCATTCAGTACTTC.

V gene TRBV7-2 combines with J gene TRBJ2-3; D is uncertain. The CDR3 consists of 13 residues. CDR1 and CDR2 (germline): SGHTA, FQGNSA. V lost 2 bases and J 2 bases, leaving 5 bases between the germline ends. In DNA, the CDR3 is TGTGCCAGCAGCTTACAACTCACAGATACGCAGTATTTT. Translating it yields CASSLQLTDTQYF.

This clone was observed a single time. This sequence joins TRBV29-1 and TRBJ2-1; D is perhaps TRBD1 (5 bases). V lost 8 bases to trimming and J lost 0 bases, with 8 bases between them. The CDR3 has 12 amino acids. Germline CDR1 and CDR2: SQVTM and ANQGSEA. CDR3 sequence reads: CSLDSSYNEQFF. CDR3 DNA sequence: TGCAGCCTAGACAGCTCCTACAATGAGCAGTTCTTC.

The rearrangement joins TRBV19 to TRBJ2-1, with 14 bases matching TRBD2. V shed 8 bases, J shed 7 bases, and the junction held 4 bases outside the gene matches. CDR1 and CDR2 (germline): LNHDA, SQIVND (reference sequence). CDR3 length equals 14 residues. The CDR3 protein is CASRGTSGRNEQFF. The CDR3 bases are TGTGCCAGTCGTGGGACTAGCGGGAGAAATGAGCAGTTCTTC.

This chain uses TRBV20-1 with TRBJ2-7, with D perhaps matching TRBD1 or TRBD2 (5 bases each). The V end lost 6 bases, the J end lost 2 bases, and 8 bases lay between the germline ends. CDR3 size: 11 residues. The germline CDR1 and CDR2 sequences are DFQATT and SNEGSKA (reference sequence). The CDR3 nucleotides read TGCAGTGCCGGGACGGCCTACGAGCAGTACTTC. Protein product: CSAGTAYEQYF.

This chain uses TRBV19 with TRBJ1-2; 7 positions agree with TRBD1. V gave up 6 bases and J gave up 4 bases; unmatched junction bases: 8. The CDR3 length is 14 residues. Germline assignment: CDR1 LNHDA and CDR2 SQIVND (reference sequence). CDR3 protein: CASSPDRDSYGYTF. In DNA, the CDR3 is TGTGCCAGTAGCCCCGATAGGGACAGCTATGGCTACACCTTC.

The chain joins TRBV7-2 to TRBJ2-6, with 7 nucleotides matching TRBD2. V shed 7 bases and J 2 bases; nucleotides not matched to a gene: 5. CDR1 is SGHTA, CDR2 FQGNSA, per germline. CDR3 length: 15 residues. The CDR3 region has the DNA TGTGCCAGCACCTTCGGGGGGACTGGGGCCAACGTCCTGACTTTC. Protein: CASTFGGTGANVLTF.

This clone was recorded once. The chain joins TRBV27 to TRBJ2-7, with 7 positions matching TRBD1. Trimming at V came to 5 bases and at J to 2 bases, leaving 3 bases not matched to a gene. The germline CDR1 and CDR2 sequences are MNHEY and SMNVEV (reference sequence). The CDR3 has 13 residues. As DNA, the CDR3 is TGTGCCAGCAGTGCGACAGGGCCCTACGAGCAGTACTTC. Protein product: CASSATGPYEQYF.

This sequence joins TRBV18 and TRBJ2-6; 10 bases fit TRBD1. V lost 4 bases, J lost 0 bases, and 9 bases stayed unmatched. This CDR3 is built from 19 residues. CDR1 is KGHSH and CDR2 is LQKENI in the germline V gene. The CDR3 protein is CASSLTGTGVSSGANVLTF. The CDR3 DNA follows: TGTGCCAGCTCACTTACCGGGACAGGGGTATCCTCTGGGGCCAACGTCCTGACTTTC.

This clone rates as medium-sized. The chain has TRBV7-9 and TRBJ2-1; D is tentatively TRBD1 or TRBD2 (6 bases each). The CDR3 has 14 amino acids. CDR1 SEHNR and CDR2 FQNEAQ come from the germline V gene (reference sequence). Trimming removed 5 bases from V and 8 bases from J, with 16 bases in between. This CDR3 reads CASSPGGGTDEQFF. For the CDR3, the DNA is TGTGCCAGCAGCCCCGGGGGCGGGACGGATGAGCAGTTCTTC.

The V gene is TRBV30, the J gene TRBJ1-1; 7 nucleotides line up with TRBD1. The CDR3 consists of 15 residues. J lost 2 bases, V lost 2 bases, and 8 bases had no gene match. Germline assignment: CDR1 GTSNPN and CDR2 SVGIG (reference sequence). The chain's CDR3 is CAWSKPGQTNTEAFF. The CDR3 DNA reads as TGTGCCTGGAGTAAACCGGGACAGACCAACACTGAAGCTTTCTTT.

This chain joins TRBV7-9 and TRBJ1-1, with 7 bases fitting TRBD1. The CDR3 totals 16 residues. Losses at the gene ends were 1 base for V and 5 bases for J; bases not matched to a gene: 10. Looked up from germline, CDR1 is SEHNR and CDR2 is FQNEAQ (reference sequence). The CDR3 DNA reads as TGTGCCAGCAGCTTAGTAGGAGGACAGGTTCGTACTGAAGCTTTCTTT. As protein: CASSLVGGQVRTEAFF.

This clone turned up a few times. The chain couples TRBV7-9 to TRBJ1-1; D unresolved. The germline V and J ends were trimmed by 2 bases and 1 base, with 2 bases remaining between them. The CDR3 has 12 residues. The germline CDR1 and CDR2 sequences are SEHNR and FQNEAQ (reference sequence). In nucleotides, the CDR3 is TGTGCCAGCAGCTTACAGAACACTGAAGCTTTCTTT. Amino acid sequence: CASSLQNTEAFF.